A selection of T cell receptor beta chains follows, all from one sample in a study of blood T cell repertoires in COVID-19. Sequencing used immunoSEQ multiplex PCR; TCRdb keeps in-frame clones, though not all of them. The sample lists 95,000 to 130,000 clones, approximately 80% occurring once. The source material was peripheral blood. Every receptor here comes from a man aged 65 to 85 with active or convalescent COVID-19. Both conserved end residues are trimmed from each CDR3. D genes are given only for firm matches.

J gene: TRBJ1-5; D gene: NA; V gene: TRBV19; CDR3 protein: ASSIIGEENQPQH
J gene: TRBJ2-3; D gene: NA; V gene: TRBV2; CDR3 protein: ASSESGWGTDTQY
J gene: TRBJ2-7; D gene: TRBD2; V gene: TRBV10-2; CDR3 protein: ASTAQREREQY
J gene: TRBJ2-3; D gene: NA; V gene: TRBV28; CDR3 protein: ASSLQATDTQY
J gene: TRBJ1-2; D gene: TRBD1; V gene: TRBV29-1; CDR3 protein: SVEDQGTGLVYGYT
J gene: TRBJ1-3; D gene: NA; V gene: TRBV4-1; CDR3 protein: ASSPPGTALSGNTIY
J gene: TRBJ2-1; D gene: TRBD2; V gene: TRBV28; CDR3 protein: ASIGQLAGGNEQF
J gene: TRBJ1-1; D gene: NA; V gene: TRBV28; CDR3 protein: ASSPGGPPEAF
J gene: TRBJ1-5; D gene: NA; V gene: TRBV25-1; CDR3 protein: ASSGGGGLIGNQPQH
J gene: TRBJ2-1; D gene: TRBD2; V gene: TRBV11-3; CDR3 protein: ASSRRGGLGSYNEQF
J gene: TRBJ1-2; D gene: TRBD1; V gene: TRBV19; CDR3 protein: ASSLGDRLSYGYT
J gene: TRBJ1-2; D gene: NA; V gene: TRBV18; CDR3 protein: ASLRSREDYGYT
J gene: TRBJ1-6; D gene: TRBD1; V gene: TRBV19; CDR3 protein: ASSIGDRGVGSPLH
J gene: TRBJ2-7; D gene: NA; V gene: TRBV7-2; CDR3 protein: ASSLRTGGNYEQY
J gene: TRBJ2-1; D gene: TRBD1; V gene: TRBV10-2; CDR3 protein: ASSESGTGGNNEQF
J gene: TRBJ2-2; D gene: NA; V gene: TRBV7-6; CDR3 protein: ASSRGQTTGELF
J gene: TRBJ2-3; D gene: NA; V gene: TRBV27; CDR3 protein: ASSLSGTDTQY